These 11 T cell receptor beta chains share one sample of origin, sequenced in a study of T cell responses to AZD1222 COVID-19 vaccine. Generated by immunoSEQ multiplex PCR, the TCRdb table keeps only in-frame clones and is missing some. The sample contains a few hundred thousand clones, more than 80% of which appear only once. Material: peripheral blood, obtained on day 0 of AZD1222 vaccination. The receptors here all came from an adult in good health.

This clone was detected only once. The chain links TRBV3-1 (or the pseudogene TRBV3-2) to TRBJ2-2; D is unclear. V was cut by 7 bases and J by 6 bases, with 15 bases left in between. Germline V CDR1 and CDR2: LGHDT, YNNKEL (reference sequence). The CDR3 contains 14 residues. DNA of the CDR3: TGTGCCAGCAACCTTCTAGGTAACGCCGGGGAGCTGTTTTTT. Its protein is CASNLLGNAGELFF.

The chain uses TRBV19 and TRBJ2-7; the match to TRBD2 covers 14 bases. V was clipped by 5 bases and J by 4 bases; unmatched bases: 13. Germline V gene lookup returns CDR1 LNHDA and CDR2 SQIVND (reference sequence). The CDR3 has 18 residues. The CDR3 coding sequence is TGTGCCAGTAGTCCTTATGCCGGGACTAGCGGGAGCTGGTACGAGCAGTACTTC. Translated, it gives CASSPYAGTSGSWYEQYF.

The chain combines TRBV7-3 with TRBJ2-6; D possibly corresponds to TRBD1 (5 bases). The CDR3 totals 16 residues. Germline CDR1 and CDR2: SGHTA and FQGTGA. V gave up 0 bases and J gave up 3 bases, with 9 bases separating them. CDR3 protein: CASSLTGAGGANVLTF. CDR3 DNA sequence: TGTGCCAGCAGCTTAACAGGGGCTGGTGGGGCCAACGTCCTGACTTTC.

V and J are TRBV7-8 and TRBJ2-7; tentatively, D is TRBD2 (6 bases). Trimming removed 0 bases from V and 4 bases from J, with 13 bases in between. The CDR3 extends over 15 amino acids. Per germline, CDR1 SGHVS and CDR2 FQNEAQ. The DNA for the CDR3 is TGTGCCAGCAGCTTAGCGCGGGGAGGAGATTACGAGCAGTACTTC. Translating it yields CASSLARGGDYEQYF.

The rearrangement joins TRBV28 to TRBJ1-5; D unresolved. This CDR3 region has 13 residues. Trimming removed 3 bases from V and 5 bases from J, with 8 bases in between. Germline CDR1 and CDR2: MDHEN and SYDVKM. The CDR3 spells CASSFEFYQPQHF. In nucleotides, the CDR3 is TGTGCCAGCAGTTTTGAGTTTTATCAGCCCCAGCATTTT.

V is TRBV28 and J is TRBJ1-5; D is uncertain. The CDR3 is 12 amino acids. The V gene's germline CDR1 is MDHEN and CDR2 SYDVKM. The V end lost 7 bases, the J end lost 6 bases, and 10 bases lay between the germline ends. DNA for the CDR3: TGTGCCAGCACCACCGGGAGTCAGCCCCAGCATTTT. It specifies CASTTGSQPQHF.

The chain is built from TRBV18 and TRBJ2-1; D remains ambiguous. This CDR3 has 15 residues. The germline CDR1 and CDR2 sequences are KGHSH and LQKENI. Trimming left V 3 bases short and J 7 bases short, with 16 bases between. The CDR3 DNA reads TGTGCCAGCTCACCGAAGGCCCCTACGGCGAATGAGCAGTTCTTC. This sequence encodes CASSPKAPTANEQFF.

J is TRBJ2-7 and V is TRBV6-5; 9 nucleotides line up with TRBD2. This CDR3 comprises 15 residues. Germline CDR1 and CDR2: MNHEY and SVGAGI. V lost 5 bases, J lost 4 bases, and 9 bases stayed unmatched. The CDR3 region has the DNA TGTGCCAGCAGTCCCGGGGTAGCGGGGGTTTACGAGCAGTACTTC. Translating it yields CASSPGVAGVYEQYF.

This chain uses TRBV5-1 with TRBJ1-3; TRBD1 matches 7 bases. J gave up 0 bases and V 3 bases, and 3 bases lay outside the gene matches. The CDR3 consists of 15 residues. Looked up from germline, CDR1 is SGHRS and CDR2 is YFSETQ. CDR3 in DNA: TGCGCCAGCAGCTCCTCAGGGGGCTCTGGAAACACCATATATTTT. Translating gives CASSSSGGSGNTIYF.

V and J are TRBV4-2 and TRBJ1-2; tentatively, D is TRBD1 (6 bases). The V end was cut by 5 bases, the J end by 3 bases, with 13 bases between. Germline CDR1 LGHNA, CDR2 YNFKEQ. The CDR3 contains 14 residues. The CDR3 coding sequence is TGTGCCAGCAGCGCCTACAGGGTGGACTATGGCTACACCTTC. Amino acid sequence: CASSAYRVDYGYTF.

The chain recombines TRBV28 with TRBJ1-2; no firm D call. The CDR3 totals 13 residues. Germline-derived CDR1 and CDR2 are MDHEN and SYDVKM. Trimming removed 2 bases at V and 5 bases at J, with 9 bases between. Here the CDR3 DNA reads TGTGCCAGCAGTTTAAATCCCCCGTATGGCTACACCTTC. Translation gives CASSLNPPYGYTF.